The TCR beta chain under discussion was sequenced for a study of blood T cell repertoires in COVID-19. Germline V gives CDR1 MDHEN, CDR2 SYDVKM. V was trimmed by 5 bases and J by 2 bases, leaving 16 bases between them. CDR3 length equals 15 residues. The repertoire was sequenced with immunoSEQ multiplex PCR; TCRdb's copy has only in-frame clones and lacks some. This sample has 250,000 or so clones, with around nine tenths found just once. V usage is TRBV28 and J usage is TRBJ2-7, with D possibly being TRBD2 (5 bases). The receptor's source is a woman in her fifties or sixties with COVID-19, enrolled during active disease. The sample taken for sequencing was peripheral blood. The CDR3 sequence: CASSPPGSRTYEQYF. The CDR3, as DNA: TGTGCCAGCAGTCCCCCGGGAAGTAGGACCTACGAGCAGTACTTC.